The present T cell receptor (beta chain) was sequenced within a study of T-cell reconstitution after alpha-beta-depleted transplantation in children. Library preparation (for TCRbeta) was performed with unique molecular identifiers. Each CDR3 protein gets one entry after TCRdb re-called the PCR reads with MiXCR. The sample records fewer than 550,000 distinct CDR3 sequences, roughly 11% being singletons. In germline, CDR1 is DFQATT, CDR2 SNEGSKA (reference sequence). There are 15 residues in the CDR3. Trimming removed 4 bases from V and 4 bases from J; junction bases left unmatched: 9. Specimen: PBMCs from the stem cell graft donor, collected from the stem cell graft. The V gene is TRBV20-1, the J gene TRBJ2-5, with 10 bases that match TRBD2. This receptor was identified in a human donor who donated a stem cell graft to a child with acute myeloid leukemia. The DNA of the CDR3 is TGCAGTGCTACGCTAGCGGGAGTCGTAGGAGAGACCCAGTACTTC. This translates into CSATLAGVVGETQYF.